Below, 15 T cell receptor beta chains from the same sample are listed, as sequenced in a study of beta chain features in type 1 diabetes. General study results and limits: All four CD4+ subsets of Type 1 diabetes patients contained TCRB CDR3s that were moderately but significantly shorter.

The investigators reverse transcribed all of the isolated RNA, so they sequenced expressed TCRB transcripts. This table comes from immunoSEQ multiplex PCR, and its TCRdb copy is limited to in-frame clones, with some not included. The sample records 330,000 or so clones, roughly 12% being singletons. These receptors lack a known antigen. The sequenced sample consisted of naive CD4+ T cells from blood. All receptors derive from a woman aged 18-29 years with type 1 diabetes.

This clone turned up a few times. CDR3 sequence reads: CASSFGLINEKLFF. The CDR3 DNA is TGTGCCAGCAGCTTTGGGCTGATCAATGAAAAACTGTTTTTT. The V and J genes are TRBV13 and TRBJ1-4; D ambiguous. The CDR3 is made up of 14 amino acids. The germline gives CDR1 PRHDT, CDR2 FYEKMQ (reference sequence). V lost 3 bases to trimming and J lost 5 bases, with 10 bases between them.

The chain has TRBV11-2 and TRBJ1-6, with 8 bases that match TRBD1. Germline V gene data show CDR1 as SGHAT and CDR2 as FQNNGV. The length of the CDR3 is 16 residues. V dropped 5 bases and J dropped 7; count of bases not matched to a gene: 10. The CDR3 bases are TGTGCCAGCAGCCCCAATGCCGGGACAGGAAATTCACCCCTCCACTTT. This gives the protein CASSPNAGTGNSPLHF. Based on the CDR3 plus reference TRBV11-2 and TRBJ1-6, the full variable domain is EAGVAQSPRYKIIEKRQSVAFWCNPISGHATLYWYQQILGQGPKLLIQFQNNGVVDDSQLPKDRFSAERLKGVDSTLKIQPAKLEDSAVYLCASSPNAGTGNSPLHFGNGTRLTVT.

CDR3 DNA sequence: TGCGCCAGCAGAGAACAGGGGTCCTACACCTTC. Its protein is CASREQGSYTF. This chain joins TRBV5-1 and TRBJ1-2, with 7 bases identical to TRBD1. In germline, CDR1 is SGHRS, CDR2 YFSETQ. Trimming took 5 bases from V and 10 from J; bases not matched to a gene: 5. The CDR3 consists of 11 residues.

The V gene is TRBV5-4, the J gene TRBJ2-1; 11 bases are a match to TRBD2. The ends lost 3 bases at V and 8 bases at J; junction bases unmatched: 10. The CDR3 loop spans 16 amino acids. Looked up from germline, CDR1 is SGHNT and CDR2 is YYREEE (reference sequence). CDR3: CASSSYVAGGSDEQFF. The CDR3 coding sequence is TGTGCCAGCAGCTCCTACGTAGCGGGGGGGAGCGATGAGCAGTTCTTC.

In the case of this clone: The same CDR3 also results from other DNA sequences found in this sample. The chain is built from TRBV7-2 and TRBJ2-1, with a possible D match to TRBD2 (6 bases). Trimming left V 1 base short and J 7 bases short, with 11 bases between. Per the germline V gene, CDR1 is SGHTA and CDR2 is FQGNSA. The CDR3 runs 14 residues. The DNA for the CDR3 is TGTGCCAGCAGCTTAGTCGGGACTTCAAATGAGCAGTTCTTC. Encoded protein: CASSLVGTSNEQFF. Filled out from reference TRBV7-2 and TRBJ2-1, the complete variable domain reads GAGVSQSPSNKVTEKGKDVELRCDPISGHTALYWYRQSLGQGLEFLIYFQGNSAPDKSGLPSDRFSAERTGGSVSTLTIQRTQQEDSAVYLCASSLVGTSNEQFFGPGTRLTVL.

The rearrangement links TRBV9 to TRBJ2-1; 8 positions match TRBD2. Unmatched junction bases numbered 11, after V lost 5 bases and J lost 10 bases. Germline CDR1 SGDLS, CDR2 YYNGEE. This CDR3 is 14 amino acids long. CDR3 nucleotide sequence: TGTGCCAGCAGAAAAGACGGGGGGGCGGGGGAGCAGTTCTTC. It yields the protein CASRKDGGAGEQFF.

This clone was picked up a small number of times. The chain combines TRBV30 with TRBJ2-2; 10 nucleotides line up with TRBD1. V shed 3 bases and J 3 bases; nucleotides not matched to a gene: 4. This CDR3 is 15 amino acids long. Germline V lookup: CDR1 GTSNPN, CDR2 SVGIG (reference sequence). DNA of the CDR3: TGTGCCTGGAGCCGGGACAGGGGTGACACCGGGGAGCTGTTTTTT. Amino acid sequence: CAWSRDRGDTGELFF.

The chain has TRBV5-1 and TRBJ2-1; 7 bases line up with TRBD1. The germline V gene encodes CDR1 SGHRS and CDR2 YFSETQ. V dropped 2 bases and J dropped 11; count of bases not matched to a gene: 4. CDR3 length equals 12 residues. Here the CDR3 DNA reads TGCGCCAGCAGCTTTGACAGGGCTCAGCAGTTCTTC. It codes for CASSFDRAQQFF. Full variable domain (missing parts from reference TRBV5-1 and TRBJ2-1): KAGVTQTPRYLIKTRGQQVTLSCSPISGHRSVSWYQQTPGQGLQFLFEYFSETQRNKGNFPGRFSGRQFSNSRSEMNVSTLELGDSALYLCASSFDRAQQFFGPGTRLTVL.

This clone was counted between two and nine times. The V call is TRBV7-2, the J call TRBJ2-3; D is possibly TRBD1 (5 bases). The germline gives CDR1 SGHTA, CDR2 FQGNSA. The CDR3 runs 14 residues. The germline V and J ends were trimmed by 3 bases and 1 base, with 8 bases remaining between them. DNA for the CDR3: TGTGCCAGCAGCTTGCAGGGCCGCACAGATACGCAGTATTTT. The encoded protein is CASSLQGRTDTQYF.

The chain employs TRBV4-3 and TRBJ2-3; possibly TRBD1 for D (6 bases). The germline gives CDR1 LGHNA, CDR2 YSLEER. Trimming took 0 bases from V and 4 from J, leaving 11 bases between them. The CDR3 is 15 amino acids. The CDR3: CASSQDTRGADTQYF. CDR3 DNA sequence: TGCGCCAGCAGCCAAGATACCAGGGGCGCAGATACGCAGTATTTT.

With respect to this clone: This CDR3 is also generated by other DNA sequences in the sample. This rearrangement joins TRBV28 to TRBJ2-7, with no clear D. Trimming cost V 8 bases and J 2 bases, with 7 bases left between them. Germline V gene data show CDR1 as MDHEN and CDR2 as SYDVKM. This CDR3 region has 11 residues. CDR3 bases: TGTGCCAGCTCGTCCCCCTACGAGCAGTACTTC. Encoded protein: CASSSPYEQYF.

The sample holds a few counts of this clone. This chain joins TRBV11-2 and TRBJ2-5, with D uncertain. The CDR3 loop spans 14 amino acids. Germline assignment: CDR1 SGHAT and CDR2 FQNNGV. Trimming shortened V by 1 base and J by 2 bases, and 8 bases separated the two germline ends. The CDR3 loop reads CASSLVSEQETQYF. As DNA, the CDR3 is TGTGCCAGCAGCTTAGTGAGCGAGCAAGAGACCCAGTACTTC. Full variable domain (missing parts from reference TRBV11-2 and TRBJ2-5): EAGVAQSPRYKIIEKRQSVAFWCNPISGHATLYWYQQILGQGPKLLIQFQNNGVVDDSQLPKDRFSAERLKGVDSTLKIQPAKLEDSAVYLCASSLVSEQETQYFGPGTRLLVL.

Only a few counts were recorded for this clone. The J gene is TRBJ2-3, the V gene TRBV11-3; TRBD2 is a possible D gene (5 bases). This CDR3 has 16 amino acids. Germline-derived CDR1 and CDR2 are SGHNT and YENEEA. Trimming took 1 base from V and 3 from J, leaving 14 bases between them. CDR3 protein: CASSLGPSIATDTQYF. CDR3 DNA: TGTGCCAGCAGCTTAGGCCCCTCTATAGCGACAGATACGCAGTATTTT.

J is TRBJ2-5 and V is TRBV19; a weak D match, TRBD1 (8 bases). CDR1 is LNHDA, CDR2 SQIVND, per germline (reference sequence). CDR3 size: 15 residues. V was trimmed by 7 bases and J by 5 bases, leaving 20 bases between them. CDR3 nucleotides: TGTGCCAGTACCCCAGGGGGCGGGAGTTGGGAGACCCAGTACTTC. This codes for CASTPGGGSWETQYF.

This clone was detected only a few times. The sample contains more than one DNA sequence encoding this CDR3. The rearrangement links TRBV9 to TRBJ2-1; no clear D. Germline CDR1 SGDLS, CDR2 YYNGEE. The CDR3 consists of 15 residues. V gave up 0 bases and J gave up 0 bases, with 7 bases separating them. CDR3 loop: CASSVDLSSYNEQFF. The CDR3 nucleotides are TGTGCCAGCAGCGTAGATTTGAGCTCCTACAATGAGCAGTTCTTC.